The sequence of this TCR beta chain was determined in a study of cytomegalovirus exposure and HLA in healthy donors. The CDR3 runs 13 residues. Per germline, CDR1 MNHEY and CDR2 SMNVEV (reference sequence). V was clipped by 5 bases and J by 4 bases, with 9 bases between them. For this clone: Its antigen is not identified.

Study findings and constraints: The study put about 180 TCR beta chains on its list as cytomegalovirus-associated. Rare sequences made up most TCRs, while some public TCRs were found in many donors.

The PCR ran on 60 Vbeta and 13 Jbeta primers. Profiling relied on immunoSEQ multiplex PCR, and the TCRdb table lists in-frame clones only, not all of them. The sample records 130,000 or so clones, around three quarters being singletons. The gene calls are TRBV27 and TRBJ1-5; D perhaps matches TRBD1 (6 bases). Sequenced: PBMCs. The source is a young man in good health and CMV-seropositive. The CDR3 DNA reads TGTGCCAGCAGTGTCAGGGGTAATCAGCCCCAGCATTTT. Translation: CASSVRGNQPQHF.